This TCR beta chain was obtained from a study of blood T cells in healthy people across ages. Overall study context: About one barcoded beta molecule per two T cells came from capture by template switching.

The CDR3 loop spans 16 amino acids. The V gene's germline CDR1 is DFQATT and CDR2 SNEGSKA (reference sequence). V lost 4 bases and J lost 6, with 24 bases in between. Through a sample-barcoded 5' primer and a J-beta primer mix, a second PCR was run for about 6 to 11 cycles. The template-switch adaptor, which had 12 random nucleotides, put a tag on each cDNA molecule. Using its own MiXCR run on the 5' RACE reads, TCRdb lists one record per CDR3 protein. The table lists more than 800,000 distinct CDR3 sequences, 29% of them singletons. This receptor was obtained from a woman of 80 years or more in good health. The chain is built from TRBV20-1 and TRBJ1-1, with D perhaps matching TRBD1 (6 bases). Input material: blood. The DNA of the CDR3 is TGCAGTGCTAAGACACAGGGAGGGATTCTTAATCCTGAAGCTTTCTTT. Translation gives CSAKTQGGILNPEAFF.